Sequencing of this T cell receptor (beta chain) was carried out in a study of blood T cell repertoires in COVID-19. The repertoire was sequenced with immunoSEQ multiplex PCR; TCRdb's copy has only in-frame clones and lacks some. The sample yields fewer than 60,000 clones, around 81% seen once. V shed 0 bases and J shed 9 bases, with 15 bases lying between them. CDR1 is ENHRY and CDR2 is SYGVKD in the germline V gene. The CDR3 is made up of 15 amino acids. The chain carries TRBV10-3 and TRBJ2-1; no firm D call. This TCR was sampled from a woman of 80 years or more with COVID-19, enrolled during active disease. Sequenced sample: peripheral blood. The CDR3 sequence is CAISESRGDLGEQFF. The CDR3, as DNA: TGTGCCATCAGTGAGTCGAGAGGTGACCTGGGTGAGCAGTTCTTC.